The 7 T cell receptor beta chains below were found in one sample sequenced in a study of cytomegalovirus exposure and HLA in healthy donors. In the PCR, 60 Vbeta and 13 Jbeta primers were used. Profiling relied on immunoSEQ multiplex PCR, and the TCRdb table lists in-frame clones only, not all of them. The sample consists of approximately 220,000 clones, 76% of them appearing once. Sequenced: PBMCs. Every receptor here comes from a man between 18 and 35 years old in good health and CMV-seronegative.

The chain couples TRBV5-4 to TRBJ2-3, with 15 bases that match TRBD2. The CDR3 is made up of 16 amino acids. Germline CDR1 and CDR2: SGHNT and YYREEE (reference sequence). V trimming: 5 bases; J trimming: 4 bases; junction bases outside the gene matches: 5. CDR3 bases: TGTGCCAGCAGGGGGGGACTAGCGGGAGGATCAGATACGCAGTATTTT. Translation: CASRGGLAGGSDTQYF.

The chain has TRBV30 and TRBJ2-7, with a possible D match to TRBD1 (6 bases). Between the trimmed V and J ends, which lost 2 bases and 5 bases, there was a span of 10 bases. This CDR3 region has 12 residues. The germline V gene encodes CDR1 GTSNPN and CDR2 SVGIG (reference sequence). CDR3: CAWSPGGDEQYF. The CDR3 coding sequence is TGTGCCTGGAGTCCTGGGGGCGACGAGCAGTACTTC.

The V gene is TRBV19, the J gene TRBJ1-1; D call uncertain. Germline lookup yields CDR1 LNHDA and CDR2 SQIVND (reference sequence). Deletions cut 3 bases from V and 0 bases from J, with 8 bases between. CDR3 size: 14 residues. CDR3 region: CASSIINLNTEAFF. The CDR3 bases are TGTGCCAGTAGTATTATCAACTTGAACACTGAAGCTTTCTTT.

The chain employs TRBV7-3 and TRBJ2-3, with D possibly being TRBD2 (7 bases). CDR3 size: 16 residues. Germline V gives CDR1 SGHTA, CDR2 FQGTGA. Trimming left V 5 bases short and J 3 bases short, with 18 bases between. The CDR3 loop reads CASSPRGGAPTDTQYF. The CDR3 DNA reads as TGTGCCAGCAGCCCAAGGGGGGGGGCCCCTACAGATACGCAGTATTTT.

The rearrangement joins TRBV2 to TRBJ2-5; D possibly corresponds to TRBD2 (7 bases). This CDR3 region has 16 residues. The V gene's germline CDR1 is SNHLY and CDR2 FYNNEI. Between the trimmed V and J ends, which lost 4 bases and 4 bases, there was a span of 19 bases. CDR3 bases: TGTGCCAGCAGTGGGTTTACGGGGGGCAGCGGAGAGACCCAGTACTTC. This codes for CASSGFTGGSGETQYF.

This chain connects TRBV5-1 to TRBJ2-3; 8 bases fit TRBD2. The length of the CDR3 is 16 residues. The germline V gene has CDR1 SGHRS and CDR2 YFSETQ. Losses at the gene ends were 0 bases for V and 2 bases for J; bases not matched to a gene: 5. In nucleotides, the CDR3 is TGCGCCAGCAGCTTGGGACTAGCGAGCGTCACAGATACGCAGTATTTT. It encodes CASSLGLASVTDTQYF.

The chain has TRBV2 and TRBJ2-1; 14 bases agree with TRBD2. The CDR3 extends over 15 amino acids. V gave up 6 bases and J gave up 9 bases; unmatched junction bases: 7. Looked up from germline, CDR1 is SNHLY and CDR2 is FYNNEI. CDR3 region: CASRGLAGGLGEQFF. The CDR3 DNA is TGTGCCAGCAGAGGACTAGCGGGAGGTCTCGGTGAGCAGTTCTTC.